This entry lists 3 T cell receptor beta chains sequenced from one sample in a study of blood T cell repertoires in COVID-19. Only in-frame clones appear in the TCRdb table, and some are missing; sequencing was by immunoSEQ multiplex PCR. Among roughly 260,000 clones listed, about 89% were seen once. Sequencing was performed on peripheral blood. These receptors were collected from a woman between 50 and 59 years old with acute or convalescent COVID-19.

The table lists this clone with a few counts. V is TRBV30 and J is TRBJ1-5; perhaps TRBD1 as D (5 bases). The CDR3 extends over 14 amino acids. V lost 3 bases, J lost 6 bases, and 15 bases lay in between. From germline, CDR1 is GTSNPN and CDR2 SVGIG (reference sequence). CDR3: CAWSLVGPGQPQHF. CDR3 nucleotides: TGTGCCTGGAGCCTCGTGGGGCCGGGTCAGCCCCAGCATTTT.

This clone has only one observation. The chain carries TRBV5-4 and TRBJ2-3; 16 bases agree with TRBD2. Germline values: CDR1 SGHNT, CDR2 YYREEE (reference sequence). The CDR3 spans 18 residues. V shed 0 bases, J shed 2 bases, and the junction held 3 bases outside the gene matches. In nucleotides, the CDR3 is TGTGCCAGCAGCTTGGGGGGACTAGCGGGAGGGGCCACAGATACGCAGTATTTT. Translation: CASSLGGLAGGATDTQYF.

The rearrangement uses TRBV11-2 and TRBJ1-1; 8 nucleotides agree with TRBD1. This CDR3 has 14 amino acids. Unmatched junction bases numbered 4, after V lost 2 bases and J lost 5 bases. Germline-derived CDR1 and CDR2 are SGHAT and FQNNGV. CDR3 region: CASSLTGGYTEAFF. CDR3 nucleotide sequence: TGTGCCAGCAGCTTAACAGGGGGATATACTGAAGCTTTCTTT.